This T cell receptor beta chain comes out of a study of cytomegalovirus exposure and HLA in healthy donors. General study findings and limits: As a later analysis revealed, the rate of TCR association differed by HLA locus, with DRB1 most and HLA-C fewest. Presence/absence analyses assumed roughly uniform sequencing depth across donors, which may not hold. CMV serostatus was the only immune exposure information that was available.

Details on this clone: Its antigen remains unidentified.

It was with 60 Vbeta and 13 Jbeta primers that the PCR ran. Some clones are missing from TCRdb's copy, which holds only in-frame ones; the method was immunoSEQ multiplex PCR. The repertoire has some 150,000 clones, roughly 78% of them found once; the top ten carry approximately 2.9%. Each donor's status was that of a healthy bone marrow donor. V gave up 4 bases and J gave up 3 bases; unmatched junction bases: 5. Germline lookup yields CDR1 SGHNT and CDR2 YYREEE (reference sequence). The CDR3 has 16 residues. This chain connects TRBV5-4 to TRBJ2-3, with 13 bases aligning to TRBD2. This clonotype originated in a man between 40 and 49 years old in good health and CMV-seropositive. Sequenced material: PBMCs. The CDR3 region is CASSQGTSGTTDTQYF. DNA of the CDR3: TGTGCCAGCAGCCAAGGGACTAGCGGGACGACAGATACGCAGTATTTT.